The rows below give T cell receptor beta chains drawn from one sample of a study of T cell changes during pregnancy in multiple sclerosis. TCRdb keeps only in-frame clones here, not all; method: immunoSEQ multiplex PCR. The table lists roughly 47,000 clones, roughly nine tenths of them singletons. The material sequenced was CD4+ T cells from peripheral blood mononuclear cells, taken after pregnancy. All receptors come from a female donor with multiple sclerosis, enrolled in a pregnancy study. Each CDR3 is given with its conserved first and last residue. A D gene is named only where the DNA matches it firmly. Clone size is shown for a subset of rows, as once, few, many or a class of expanded clone.

j_call v_call clone_size d_call cdr3_aa cdr3_nt
TRBJ2-1 TRBV11-2 once - CASSPELAKAEQFF TGTGCCAGCAGCCCCGAACTAGCAAAGGCTGAGCAGTTCTTC
TRBJ2-7 TRBV11-2 - - CASSLDLEGLETYEQYF TGTGCCAGCAGCTTAGATCTGGAGGGCCTGGAGACCTACGAGCAGTACTTC
TRBJ2-2 TRBV5-1 - - CASTKGQNTGELFF TGCGCCAGCACCAAGGGACAGAACACCGGGGAGCTGTTTTTT
TRBJ2-2 TRBV2 - TRBD1 CASGRDRVQNTGELFF TGTGCCAGCGGCCGAGACAGGGTTCAAAACACCGGGGAGCTGTTTTTT
TRBJ1-4 TRBV11-2 - - CASSSGVEVEGEKLFF TGTGCCAGCAGCTCGGGGGTAGAGGTCGAAGGTGAAAAACTGTTTTTT
TRBJ2-3 TRBV5-6 - - CASSFVGSLDTQYF TGTGCCAGCAGCTTTGTCGGGAGTCTCGATACGCAGTATTTT
TRBJ1-1 TRBV5-4 once - CASSRGGGTIEAFF TGTGCCAGCAGCCGAGGCGGGGGCACTATTGAAGCTTTCTTT
TRBJ1-5 TRBV15 few - CATSGQRNQPQHF TGTGCCACCTCCGGACAGCGCAATCAGCCCCAGCATTTT
TRBJ1-2 TRBV30 once - CAWSARPPNYGYTF TGTGCCTGGAGTGCCAGGCCCCCTAACTATGGCTACACCTTC
TRBJ2-3 TRBV28 - TRBD1 CASSFAPTGGLDTQYF TGTGCCAGCAGTTTTGCCCCGACAGGGGGGCTAGATACGCAGTATTTT